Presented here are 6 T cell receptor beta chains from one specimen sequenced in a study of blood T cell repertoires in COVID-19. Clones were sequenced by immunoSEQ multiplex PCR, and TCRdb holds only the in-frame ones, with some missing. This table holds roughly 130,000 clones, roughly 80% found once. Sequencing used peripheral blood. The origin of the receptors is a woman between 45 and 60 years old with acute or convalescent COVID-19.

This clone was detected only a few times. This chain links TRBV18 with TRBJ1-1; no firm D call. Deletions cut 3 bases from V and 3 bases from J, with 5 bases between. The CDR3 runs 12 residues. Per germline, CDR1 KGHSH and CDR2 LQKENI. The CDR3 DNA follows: TGTGCCAGCTCACCTAGTTACACTGAAGCTTTCTTT. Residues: CASSPSYTEAFF.

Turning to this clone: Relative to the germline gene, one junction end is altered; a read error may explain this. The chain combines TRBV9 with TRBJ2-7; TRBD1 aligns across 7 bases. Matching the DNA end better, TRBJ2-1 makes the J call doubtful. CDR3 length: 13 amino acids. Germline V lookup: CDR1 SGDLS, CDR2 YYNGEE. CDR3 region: CVSSVGGFSEQFF. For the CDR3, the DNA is TGTGTCAGCAGCGTAGGGGGCTTTAGTGAGCAGTTCTTC.

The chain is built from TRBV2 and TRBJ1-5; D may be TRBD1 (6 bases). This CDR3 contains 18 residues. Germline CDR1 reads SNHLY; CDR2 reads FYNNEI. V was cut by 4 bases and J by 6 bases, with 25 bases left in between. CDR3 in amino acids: CASSGDLHGGRSGQPQHF. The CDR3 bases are TGTGCCAGCAGTGGCGACCTCCACGGGGGGCGTTCGGGTCAGCCCCAGCATTTT.

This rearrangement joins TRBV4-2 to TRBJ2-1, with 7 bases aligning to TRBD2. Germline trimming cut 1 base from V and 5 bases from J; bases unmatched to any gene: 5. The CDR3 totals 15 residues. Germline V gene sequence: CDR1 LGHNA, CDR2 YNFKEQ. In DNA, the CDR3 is TGTGCCAGCAGCCAAGGCGGGGGAGAGCACAATGAGCAGTTCTTC. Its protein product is CASSQGGGEHNEQFF.

CDR3 protein: CSARGLYGYTF. CDR3 nucleotides: TGCAGTGCTAGAGGACTCTATGGCTACACCTTC. V usage is TRBV20-1 and J usage is TRBJ1-2, with D unclear. CDR1 and CDR2 (germline): DFQATT, SNEGSKA (reference sequence). Trimming left V 1 base short and J 4 bases short, with 4 bases between. CDR3 length equals 11 residues.

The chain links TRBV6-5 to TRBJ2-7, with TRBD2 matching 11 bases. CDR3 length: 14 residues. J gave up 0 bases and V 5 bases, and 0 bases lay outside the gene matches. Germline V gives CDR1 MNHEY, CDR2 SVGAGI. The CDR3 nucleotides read TGTGCCAGCAGTCTAGCGGGGGGCTCCTACGAGCAGTACTTC. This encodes CASSLAGGSYEQYF.